Sequencing of this T cell receptor (beta chain) was carried out in a study of early T cells in non-severe SARS-CoV-2 infection. For the study at large: Investigators sequenced bulk RNA drawn from unsorted whole blood, and chains remained unpaired.

Tagging with unique molecular identifiers was applied to individual cDNA molecules. Using its own MiXCR run on the 5' RACE reads, TCRdb lists one record per CDR3 protein. The data hold 45,000 to 75,000 distinct CDR3 sequences, with roughly 12% observed a single time. Study-wide findings and caveats: VDJdb-based matching was biased toward anti-spike CD8 responses and missed private and CD4 specificities.

The CDR3 loop spans 16 amino acids. Germline-derived CDR1 and CDR2 are SGHTA and FQGNSA. Trimming removed 3 bases from V and 2 bases from J, with 16 bases in between. Only a few counts were recorded for this clonotype. Its antigen is not identified. This TCR was recovered from an adult who was a healthcare worker with PCR-confirmed SARS-CoV-2 infection or an uninfected control (not recorded which). The genes are TRBV7-2 and TRBJ2-5, with D possibly TRBD2 on 6 matching bases. The source material was whole blood. CDR3 in amino acids: CASSFFSAGQQETQYF. CDR3 bases: TGTGCCAGCAGCTTTTTCTCGGCGGGGCAACAAGAGACCCAGTACTTC.